This paragraph covers one T cell receptor (beta chain) sequence. Stated treatment: preoperative locoregional IRX-2 cytokine immunotherapy. Preoperative locoregional IRX-2 cytokine immunotherapy was tested in the phase Ib source study. This sample is drawn from a study of preoperative IRX-2 immunotherapy in early breast cancer. The J segment lost 6 bases and the V segment lost 6 bases, leaving 8 bases of the junction unmatched. The CDR3 contains 14 residues. From germline, CDR1 is LNHDA and CDR2 SQIVND (reference sequence). Method: immunoSEQ multiplex PCR; TCRdb's copy keeps in-frame clones and lacks some. Altogether about 42,000 clones are present, 60% to 85% being singletons, with the ten largest covering approximately 1.1%.

The chain uses TRBV19 and TRBJ2-1, with 7 bases aligning to TRBD1. The starting material was tumor tissue, obtained after IRX-2 immunotherapy. The clonotype originates from a human donor with breast cancer. This CDR3 is CASRGTAGSNEQFF. The CDR3 DNA follows: TGTGCCAGTAGGGGGACAGCCGGTTCCAATGAGCAGTTCTTC.